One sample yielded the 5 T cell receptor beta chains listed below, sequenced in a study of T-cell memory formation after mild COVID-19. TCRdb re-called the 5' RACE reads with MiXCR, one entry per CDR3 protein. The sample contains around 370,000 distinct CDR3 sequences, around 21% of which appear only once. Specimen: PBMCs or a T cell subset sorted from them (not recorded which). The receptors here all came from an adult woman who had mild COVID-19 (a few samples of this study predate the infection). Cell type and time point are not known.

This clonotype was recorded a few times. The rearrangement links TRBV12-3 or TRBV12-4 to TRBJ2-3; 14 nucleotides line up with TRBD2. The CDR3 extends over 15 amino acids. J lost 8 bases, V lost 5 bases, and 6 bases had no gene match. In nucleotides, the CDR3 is TGTGCCAGCAGTGGGACTAGCGGGAGTCTTCGTACGCAGTATTTT. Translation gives CASSGTSGSLRTQYF.

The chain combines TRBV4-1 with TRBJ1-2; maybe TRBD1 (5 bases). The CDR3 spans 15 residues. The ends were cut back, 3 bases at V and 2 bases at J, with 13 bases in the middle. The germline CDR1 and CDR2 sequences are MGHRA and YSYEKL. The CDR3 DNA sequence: TGCGCCAGCAGCCACTCACCGGGGGTGAACTATGGCTACACCTTC. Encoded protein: CASSHSPGVNYGYTF.

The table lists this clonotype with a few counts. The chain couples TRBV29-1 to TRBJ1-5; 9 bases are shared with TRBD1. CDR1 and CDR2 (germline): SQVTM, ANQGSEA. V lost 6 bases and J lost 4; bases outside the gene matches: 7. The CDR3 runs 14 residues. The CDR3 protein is CSVASGTGNQPQHF. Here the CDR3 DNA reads TGCAGCGTCGCCTCCGGGACAGGGAATCAGCCCCAGCATTTT.

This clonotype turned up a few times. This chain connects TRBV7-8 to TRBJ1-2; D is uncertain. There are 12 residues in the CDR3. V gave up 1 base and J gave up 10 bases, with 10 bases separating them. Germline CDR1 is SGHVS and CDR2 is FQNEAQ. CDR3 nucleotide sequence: TGTGCCAGCAGCTTAGTCACCGAGGACTACACCTTC. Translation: CASSLVTEDYTF.

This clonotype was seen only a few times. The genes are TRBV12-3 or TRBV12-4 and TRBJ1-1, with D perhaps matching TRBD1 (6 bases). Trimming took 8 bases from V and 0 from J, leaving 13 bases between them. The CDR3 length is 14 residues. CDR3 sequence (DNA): TGTGCCAGCTACCGACAGGAAATGAACACTGAAGCTTTCTTT. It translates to CASYRQEMNTEAFF.